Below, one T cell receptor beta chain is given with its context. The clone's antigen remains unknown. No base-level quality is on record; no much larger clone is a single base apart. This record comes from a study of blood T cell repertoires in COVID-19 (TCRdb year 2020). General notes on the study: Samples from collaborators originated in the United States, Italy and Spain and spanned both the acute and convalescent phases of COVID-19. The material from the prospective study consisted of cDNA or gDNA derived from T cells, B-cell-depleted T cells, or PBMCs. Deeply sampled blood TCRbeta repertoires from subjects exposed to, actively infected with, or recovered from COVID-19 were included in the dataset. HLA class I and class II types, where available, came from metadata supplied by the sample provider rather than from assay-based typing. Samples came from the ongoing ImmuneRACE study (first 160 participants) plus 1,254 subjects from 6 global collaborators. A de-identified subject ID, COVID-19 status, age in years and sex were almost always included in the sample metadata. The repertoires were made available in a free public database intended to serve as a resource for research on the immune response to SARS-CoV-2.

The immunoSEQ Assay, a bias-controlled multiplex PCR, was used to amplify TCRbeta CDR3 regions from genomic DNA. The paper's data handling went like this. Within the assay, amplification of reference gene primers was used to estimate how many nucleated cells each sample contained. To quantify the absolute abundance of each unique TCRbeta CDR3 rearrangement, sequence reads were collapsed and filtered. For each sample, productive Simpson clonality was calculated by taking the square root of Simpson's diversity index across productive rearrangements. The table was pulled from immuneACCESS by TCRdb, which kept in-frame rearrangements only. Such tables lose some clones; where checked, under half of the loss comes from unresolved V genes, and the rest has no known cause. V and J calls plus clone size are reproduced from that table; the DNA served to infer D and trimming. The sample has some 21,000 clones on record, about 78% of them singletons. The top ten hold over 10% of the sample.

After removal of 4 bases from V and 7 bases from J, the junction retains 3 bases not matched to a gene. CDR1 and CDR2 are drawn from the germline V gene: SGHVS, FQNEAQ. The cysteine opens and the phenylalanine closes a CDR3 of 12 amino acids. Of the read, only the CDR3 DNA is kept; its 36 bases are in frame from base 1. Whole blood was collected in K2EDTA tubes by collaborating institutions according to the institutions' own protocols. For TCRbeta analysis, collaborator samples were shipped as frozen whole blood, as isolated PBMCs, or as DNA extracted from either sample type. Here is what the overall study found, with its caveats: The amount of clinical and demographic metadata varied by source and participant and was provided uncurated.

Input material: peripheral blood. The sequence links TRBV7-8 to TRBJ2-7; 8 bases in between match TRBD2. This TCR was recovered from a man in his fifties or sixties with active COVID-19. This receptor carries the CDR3 CASSYLAGEQYF. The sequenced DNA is TGTGCCAGCAGCTACCTAGCGGGTGAGCAGTACTTC.